The 10 T cell receptor beta chains below were found in one sample sequenced in a study of cytomegalovirus exposure and HLA in healthy donors. In the PCR, 60 Vbeta and 13 Jbeta primers were used. Measured with immunoSEQ multiplex PCR; TCRdb has only the in-frame clones, and not every one. The data contain roughly 100,000 clones, approximately 86% of them singletons. The specimen was PBMCs. The receptors were sampled from a man aged 18 to 29 in good health and CMV-seronegative.

The rearrangement links TRBV4-2 to TRBJ2-4; TRBD2 agrees at 8 bases. This CDR3 has 16 residues. Germline-derived CDR1 and CDR2 are LGHNA and YNFKEQ. V lost 0 bases to trimming and J lost 1 base; unmatched junction nucleotides: 2. In DNA form, the CDR3 reads TGTGCCAGCAGCCAAGAGTCTAGCGGGGCCAAAAACATTCAGTACTTC. It specifies CASSQESSGAKNIQYF.

This clone is a singleton in its sample. V is TRBV19 and J is TRBJ2-7, with 8 positions matching TRBD2. Germline V gene lookup returns CDR1 LNHDA and CDR2 SQIVND (reference sequence). Germline trimming cut 4 bases from V and 2 bases from J; bases unmatched to any gene: 10. This CDR3 is built from 16 residues. CDR3: CASSTSLAESPYEQYF. In DNA form, the CDR3 reads TGTGCCAGTAGTACGTCACTAGCGGAGAGCCCCTACGAGCAGTACTTC. The variable domain in full, with the rest retrieved from reference TRBV19 and TRBJ2-7, is DGGITQSPKYLFRKEGQNVTLSCEQNLNHDAMYWYRQDPGQGLRLIYYSQIVNDFQKGDIAEGYSVSREKKESFPLTVTSAQKNPTAFYLCASSTSLAESPYEQYFGPGTRLTVT.

The chain couples TRBV6-5 to TRBJ1-1, with unresolved D. Looked up from germline, CDR1 is MNHEY and CDR2 is SVGAGI. Trimming pared 2 bases from V and 2 bases from J, leaving 9 bases between. There are 14 residues in the CDR3. CDR3 nucleotide sequence: TGTGCCAGCAGTTACGCGGCGGCAAACACTGAAGCTTTCTTT. This codes for CASSYAAANTEAFF.

This rearrangement joins TRBV29-1 to TRBJ1-5; D not resolved. CDR3 size: 12 residues. The V gene's germline CDR1 is SQVTM and CDR2 ANQGSEA. V shed 4 bases and J shed 5 bases, with 9 bases lying between them. CDR3 sequence: CSVGARDQPQHF. CDR3 DNA: TGCAGCGTTGGTGCGAGGGATCAGCCCCAGCATTTT.

This clone was detected only once. The chain joins TRBV19 to TRBJ1-2; D is perhaps TRBD1 (5 bases). V lost 7 bases and J 4 bases, leaving 22 bases between the germline ends. Germline V lookup: CDR1 LNHDA, CDR2 SQIVND (reference sequence). The CDR3 has 16 residues. CDR3 sequence (DNA): TGTGCCAGTATGAGTGGGGCCCCCGGCCCCCTCTATGGCTACACCTTC. Translation gives CASMSGAPGPLYGYTF.

The chain uses TRBV7-3 and TRBJ2-3; 7 bases align to TRBD2. V shed 5 bases, J shed 3 bases, and the junction held 14 bases outside the gene matches. Germline CDR1 reads SGHTA; CDR2 reads FQGTGA. CDR3 length: 17 residues. Here the CDR3 reads CASSPGGRGRGTDTQYF. The CDR3 DNA sequence: TGTGCCAGCAGCCCCGGGGGGAGGGGCCGGGGAACAGATACGCAGTATTTT.

The rearrangement uses TRBV4-2 and TRBJ2-2; 7 positions agree with TRBD2. V was pared by 2 bases and J by 5 bases, with 5 bases of the junction left unmatched. Per germline, CDR1 LGHNA and CDR2 YNFKEQ. CDR3 length: 15 amino acids. CDR3 sequence reads: CASSQNPAGTGELFF. The CDR3 region has the DNA TGTGCCAGCAGCCAAAACCCAGCGGGAACCGGGGAGCTGTTTTTT.

The rearrangement uses TRBV18 and TRBJ1-1; D remains unclear. The CDR3 extends over 16 amino acids. Germline loops: CDR1 KGHSH, CDR2 LQKENI. Deletions cut 2 bases from V and 4 bases from J, with 17 bases between. CDR3 region: CASSPSPITGITEAFF. CDR3 nucleotide sequence: TGTGCCAGCTCACCATCCCCAATAACCGGGATCACTGAAGCTTTCTTT.

V usage is TRBV28 and J usage is TRBJ1-2; 9 nucleotides agree with TRBD1. With 8 bases clipped from V and 4 bases from J, the junction kept 11 bases outside the gene matches. The CDR3 runs to 15 residues. The V gene's germline CDR1 is MDHEN and CDR2 SYDVKM. The CDR3 bases are TGTGCCAGCTTCACTCCGGGACAGGGATCCTATGGCTACACCTTC. The encoded protein is CASFTPGQGSYGYTF.

V and J are TRBV7-9 and TRBJ2-5, with TRBD1 identical over 7 bases. V lost 5 bases to trimming and J lost 4 bases; unmatched junction nucleotides: 10. The CDR3 loop spans 15 amino acids. The germline gives CDR1 SEHNR, CDR2 FQNEAQ (reference sequence). The CDR3 nucleotides read TGTGCCAGCAGCCCCCTCACAGGGGCTGCAGAGACCCAGTACTTC. It encodes CASSPLTGAAETQYF.